The 9 T cell receptor beta chains given below trace back to one sample, sequenced in a study of cytomegalovirus exposure and HLA in healthy donors. With 60 Vbeta and 13 Jbeta primers, the PCR was carried out. Measured with immunoSEQ multiplex PCR; TCRdb has only the in-frame clones, and not every one. The specimen's table records about 200,000 clones. The sequenced material came from PBMCs. The origin of the receptors is a boy between 10 and 17 years old in good health and CMV-seronegative.

The gene calls are TRBV27 and TRBJ1-2; D gene unclear. Germline-derived CDR1 and CDR2 are MNHEY and SMNVEV (reference sequence). This CDR3 is 14 amino acids long. V shed 6 bases and J shed 5 bases, with 16 bases lying between them. CDR3 bases: TGTGCCAGCAGACGCACCGCGGGCGGGTATGGCTACACCTTC. Protein sequence: CASRRTAGGYGYTF.

The rearrangement uses TRBV6-5 and TRBJ2-7, with TRBD1 as a possible D gene (6 bases). CDR1 is MNHEY, CDR2 SVGAGI, per germline. The CDR3 spans 15 residues. The V gene lost 6 bases and the J gene lost 3 bases, with 18 bases spanning the gap. CDR3 sequence: CASRPTGSLNYEQYF. CDR3 bases: TGTGCCAGCAGGCCCACAGGGTCCCTTAACTACGAGCAGTACTTC.

The V call is TRBV11-2, the J call TRBJ1-4; no clear D. The germline gives CDR1 SGHAT, CDR2 FQNNGV. The ends were cut back, 5 bases at V and 12 bases at J, with 25 bases in the middle. The CDR3 is made up of 16 amino acids. The DNA of the CDR3 is TGTGCCAGCAGCCAGAGGCAGTTCGAGGGATCGGGTGAACTGTTTTTT. Its protein product is CASSQRQFEGSGELFF.

This chain links TRBV19 with TRBJ2-2; D unresolved. Germline lookup yields CDR1 LNHDA and CDR2 SQIVND (reference sequence). The CDR3 covers 14 residues. With 1 base removed from V and 2 bases from J, the gap between germline ends came to 5 bases. The CDR3 is CASSIGANTGELFF. CDR3 DNA sequence: TGTGCCAGTAGTATAGGGGCCAACACCGGGGAGCTGTTTTTT.

The rearrangement uses TRBV4-1 and TRBJ1-5; 7 bases are shared with TRBD1. This CDR3 has 18 residues. Per germline, CDR1 MGHRA and CDR2 YSYEKL. V shed 0 bases, J shed 1 base, and the junction held 9 bases outside the gene matches. The CDR3 nucleotides read TGCGCCAGCAGCCAAGACGGCAGGGGGACCACCAGCAATCAGCCCCAGCATTTT. Amino acids: CASSQDGRGTTSNQPQHF.

The V call is TRBV7-2, the J call TRBJ1-2, with 7 nucleotides matching TRBD1. The trim removed 6 bases at V and 8 bases at J, leaving 9 bases unmatched. The CDR3 is made up of 13 amino acids. Germline-derived CDR1 and CDR2 are SGHTA and FQGNSA. The DNA of the CDR3 is TGTGCCAGCAGTCCAGACAGGGTAGGAGGCTACACCTTC. Translating it yields CASSPDRVGGYTF.

The chain joins TRBV2 to TRBJ1-2; no firm D call. The CDR3 runs 12 residues. The V and J ends lost 4 bases and 7 bases respectively, with 10 bases between them. Per the germline V gene, CDR1 is SNHLY and CDR2 is FYNNEI. CDR3 DNA: TGTGCCAGCAGTGCGGGGTACGGTGGCTACACCTTC. It is translated as CASSAGYGGYTF. Combining the CDR3 with reference TRBV2 and TRBJ1-2 gives the whole variable domain EPEVTQTPSHQVTQMGQEVILRCVPISNHLYFYWYRQILGQKVEFLVSFYNNEISEKSEIFDDQFSVERPDGSNFTLKIRSTKLEDSAMYFCASSAGYGGYTFGSGTRLTVV.

The chain employs TRBV7-2 and TRBJ1-6; D possibly corresponds to TRBD1 (5 bases). CDR1 and CDR2 (germline): SGHTA, FQGNSA. The CDR3 runs to 19 residues. V lost 3 bases to trimming and J lost 2 bases, with 20 bases between them. For the CDR3, the DNA is TGTGCCAGCAGCTTGCGGGGCAGCCGTCGTGGTCCCTATAATTCACCCCTCCACTTT. It specifies CASSLRGSRRGPYNSPLHF.

The chain carries TRBV27 and TRBJ2-5, with TRBD1 identical over 9 bases. The last part of the DNA fits TRBJ2-7 better; the J call may be wrong. The V gene's germline CDR1 is MNHEY and CDR2 SMNVEV (reference sequence). The CDR3 loop spans 13 amino acids. DNA of the CDR3: TGTGCCAGCAGTACTCAGACAGGGGGCGAGCAGTACTTC. It codes for CASSTQTGGEQYF.